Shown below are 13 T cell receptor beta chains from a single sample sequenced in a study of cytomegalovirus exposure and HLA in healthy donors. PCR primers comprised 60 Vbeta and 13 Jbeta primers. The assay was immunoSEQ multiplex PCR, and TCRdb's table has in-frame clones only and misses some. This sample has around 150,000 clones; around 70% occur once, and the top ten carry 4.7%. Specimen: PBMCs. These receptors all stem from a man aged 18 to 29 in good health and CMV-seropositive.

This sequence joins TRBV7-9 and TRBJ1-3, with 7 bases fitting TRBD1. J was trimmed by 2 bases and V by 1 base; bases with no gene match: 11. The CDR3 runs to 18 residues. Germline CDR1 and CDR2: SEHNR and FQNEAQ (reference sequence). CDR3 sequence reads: CASSLGGTADSTGNTIYF. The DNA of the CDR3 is TGTGCCAGCAGCTTAGGGGGGACAGCTGATTCCACTGGAAACACCATATATTTT.

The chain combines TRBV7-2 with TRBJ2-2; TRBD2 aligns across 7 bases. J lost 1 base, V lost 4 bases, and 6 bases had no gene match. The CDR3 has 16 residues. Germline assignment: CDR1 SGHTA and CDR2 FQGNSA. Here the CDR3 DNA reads TGTGCCAGCAGCTCACGGGGCGGGGGGAACACCGGGGAGCTGTTTTTT. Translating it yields CASSSRGGGNTGELFF. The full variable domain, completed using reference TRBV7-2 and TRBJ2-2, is GAGVSQSPSNKVTEKGKDVELRCDPISGHTALYWYRQSLGQGLEFLIYFQGNSAPDKSGLPSDRFSAERTGGSVSTLTIQRTQQEDSAVYLCASSSRGGGNTGELFFGEGSRLTVL.

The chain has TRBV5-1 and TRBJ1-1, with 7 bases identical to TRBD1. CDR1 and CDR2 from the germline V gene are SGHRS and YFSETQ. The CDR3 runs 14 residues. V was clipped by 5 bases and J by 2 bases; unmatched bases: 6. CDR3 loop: CASRTGTVNTEAFF. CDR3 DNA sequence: TGCGCCAGCAGGACCGGGACAGTTAACACTGAAGCTTTCTTT. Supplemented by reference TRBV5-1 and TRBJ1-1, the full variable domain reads KAGVTQTPRYLIKTRGQQVTLSCSPISGHRSVSWYQQTPGQGLQFLFEYFSETQRNKGNFPGRFSGRQFSNSRSEMNVSTLELGDSALYLCASRTGTVNTEAFFGQGTRLTVV.

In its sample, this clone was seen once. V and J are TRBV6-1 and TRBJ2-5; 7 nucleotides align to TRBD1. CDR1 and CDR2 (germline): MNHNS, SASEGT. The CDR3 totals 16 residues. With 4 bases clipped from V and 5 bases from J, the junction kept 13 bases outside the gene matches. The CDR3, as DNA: TGTGCCAGCAGTGGATACGGACAGGCCCCGAGGGAGACCCAGTACTTC. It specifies CASSGYGQAPRETQYF.

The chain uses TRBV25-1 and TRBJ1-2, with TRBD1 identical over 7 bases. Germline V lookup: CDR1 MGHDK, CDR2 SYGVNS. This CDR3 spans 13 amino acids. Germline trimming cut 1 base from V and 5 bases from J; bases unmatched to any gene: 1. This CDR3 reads CASSESTGYGYTF. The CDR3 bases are TGTGCCAGCAGTGAATCGACAGGGTATGGCTACACCTTC.

The DNA for the CDR3 is TGTGCCAGCAGCCAAGTTGGGGACACGGGCGAGCAGTACGTC. The encoded protein is CASSQVGDTGEQYV. The chain recombines TRBV14 with TRBJ2-7; D might be TRBD1 (6 bases). Trimming pared 1 base from V and 6 bases from J, leaving 13 bases between. This CDR3 region has 14 residues. Germline CDR1 reads SGHDN; CDR2 reads FVKESK.

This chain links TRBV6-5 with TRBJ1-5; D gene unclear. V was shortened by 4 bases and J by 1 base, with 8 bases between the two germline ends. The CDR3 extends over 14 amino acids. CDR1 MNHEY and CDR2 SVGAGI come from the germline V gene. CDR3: CASSSARSNQPQHF. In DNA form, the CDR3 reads TGTGCCAGCAGTTCGGCGCGGAGCAATCAGCCCCAGCATTTT.

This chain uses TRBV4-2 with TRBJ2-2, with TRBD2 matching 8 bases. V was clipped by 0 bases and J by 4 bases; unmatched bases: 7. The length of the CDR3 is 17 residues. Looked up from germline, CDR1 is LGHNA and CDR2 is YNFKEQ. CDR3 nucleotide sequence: TGTGCCAGCAGCCAAGATACAAGCGGGAGAGTCACCGGGGAGCTGTTTTTT. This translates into CASSQDTSGRVTGELFF.

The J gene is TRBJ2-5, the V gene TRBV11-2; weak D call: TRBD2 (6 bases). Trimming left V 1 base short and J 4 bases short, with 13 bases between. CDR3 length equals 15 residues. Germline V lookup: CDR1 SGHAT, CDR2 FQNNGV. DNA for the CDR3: TGTGCCAGCAGCTTAGTTGGGGGGTACCTAGAGACCCAGTACTTC. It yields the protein CASSLVGGYLETQYF.

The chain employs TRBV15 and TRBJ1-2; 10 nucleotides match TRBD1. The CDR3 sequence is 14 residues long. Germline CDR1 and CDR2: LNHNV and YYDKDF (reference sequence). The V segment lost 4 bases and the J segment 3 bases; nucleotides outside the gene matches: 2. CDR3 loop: CATSMTGGDYGYTF. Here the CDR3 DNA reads TGTGCCACCAGCATGACAGGGGGCGACTATGGCTACACCTTC.

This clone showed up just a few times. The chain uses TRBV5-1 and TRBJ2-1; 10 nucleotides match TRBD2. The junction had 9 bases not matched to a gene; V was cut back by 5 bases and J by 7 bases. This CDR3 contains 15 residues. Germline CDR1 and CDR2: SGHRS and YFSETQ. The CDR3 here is CASSPLAGAENEQFF. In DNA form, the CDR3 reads TGCGCCAGCAGTCCCCTAGCGGGAGCGGAGAATGAGCAGTTCTTC. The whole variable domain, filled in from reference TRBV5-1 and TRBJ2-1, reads KAGVTQTPRYLIKTRGQQVTLSCSPISGHRSVSWYQQTPGQGLQFLFEYFSETQRNKGNFPGRFSGRQFSNSRSEMNVSTLELGDSALYLCASSPLAGAENEQFFGPGTRLTVL.

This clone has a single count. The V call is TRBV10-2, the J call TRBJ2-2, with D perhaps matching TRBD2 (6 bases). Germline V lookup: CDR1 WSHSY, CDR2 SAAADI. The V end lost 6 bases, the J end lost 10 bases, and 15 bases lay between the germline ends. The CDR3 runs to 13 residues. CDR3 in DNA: TGCGCCAGCAGAGCGGGCCCTAACGCGGAGCTGTTTTTT. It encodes CASRAGPNAELFF.

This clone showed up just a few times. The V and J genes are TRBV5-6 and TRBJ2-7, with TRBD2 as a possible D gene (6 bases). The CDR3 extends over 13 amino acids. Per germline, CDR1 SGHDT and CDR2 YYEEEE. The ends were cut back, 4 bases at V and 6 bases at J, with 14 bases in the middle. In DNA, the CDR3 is TGTGCCAGCAGCCTAGCCTGGAGGGTCGAGCAGTACGTC. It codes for CASSLAWRVEQYV.